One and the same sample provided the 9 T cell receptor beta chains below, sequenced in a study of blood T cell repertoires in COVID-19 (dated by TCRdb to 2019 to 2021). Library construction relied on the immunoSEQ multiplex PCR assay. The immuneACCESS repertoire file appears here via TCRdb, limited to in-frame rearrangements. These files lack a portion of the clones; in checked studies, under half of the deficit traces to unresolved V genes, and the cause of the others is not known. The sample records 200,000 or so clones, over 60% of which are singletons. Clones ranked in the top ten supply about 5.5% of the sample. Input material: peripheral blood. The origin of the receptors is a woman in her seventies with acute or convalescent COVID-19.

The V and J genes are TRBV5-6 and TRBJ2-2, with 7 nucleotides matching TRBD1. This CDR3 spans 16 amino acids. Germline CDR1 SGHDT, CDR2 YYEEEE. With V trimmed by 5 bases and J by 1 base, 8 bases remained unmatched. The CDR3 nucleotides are TGTGCCAGCAGGTTATCCGGGACAGTGAACACCGGGGAGCTGTTTTTT. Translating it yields CASRLSGTVNTGELFF. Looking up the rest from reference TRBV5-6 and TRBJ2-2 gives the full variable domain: DAGVTQSPTHLIKTRGQQVTLRCSPKSGHDTVSWYQQALGQGPQFIFQYYEEEERQRGNFPDRFSGHQFPNYSSELNVNALLLGDSALYLCASRLSGTVNTGELFFGEGSRLTVL.

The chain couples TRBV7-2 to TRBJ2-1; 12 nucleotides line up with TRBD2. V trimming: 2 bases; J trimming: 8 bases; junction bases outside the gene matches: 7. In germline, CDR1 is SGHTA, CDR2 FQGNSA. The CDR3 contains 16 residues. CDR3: CASSLTLAGGPYEQFF. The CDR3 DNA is TGTGCCAGCAGCTTAACTCTAGCGGGAGGGCCGTATGAGCAGTTCTTC. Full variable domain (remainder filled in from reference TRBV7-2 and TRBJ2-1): GAGVSQSPSNKVTEKGKDVELRCDPISGHTALYWYRQSLGQGLEFLIYFQGNSAPDKSGLPSDRFSAERTGGSVSTLTIQRTQQEDSAVYLCASSLTLAGGPYEQFFGPGTRLTVL.

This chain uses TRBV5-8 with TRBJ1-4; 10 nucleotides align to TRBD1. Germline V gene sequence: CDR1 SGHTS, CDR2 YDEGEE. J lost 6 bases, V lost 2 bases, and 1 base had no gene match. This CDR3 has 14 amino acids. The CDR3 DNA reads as TGTGCCAGCAGCTTAGGGACAGGGGATGAAAAACTGTTTTTT. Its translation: CASSLGTGDEKLFF.

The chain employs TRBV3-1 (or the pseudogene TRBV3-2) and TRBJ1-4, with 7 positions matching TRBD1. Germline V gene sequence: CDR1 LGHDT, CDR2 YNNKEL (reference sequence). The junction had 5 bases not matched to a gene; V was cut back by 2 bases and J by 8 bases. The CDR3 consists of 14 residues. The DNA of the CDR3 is TGTGCCAGCAGCCAATGGCAGGGGGAGGAAAAACTGTTTTTT. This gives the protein CASSQWQGEEKLFF.

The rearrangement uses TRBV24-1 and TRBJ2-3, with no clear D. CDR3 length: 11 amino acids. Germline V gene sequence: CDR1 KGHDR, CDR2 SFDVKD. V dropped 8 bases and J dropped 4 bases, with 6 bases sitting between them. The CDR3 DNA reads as TGTGCCACCACTAATGCAGATACGCAGTATTTT. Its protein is CATTNADTQYF.

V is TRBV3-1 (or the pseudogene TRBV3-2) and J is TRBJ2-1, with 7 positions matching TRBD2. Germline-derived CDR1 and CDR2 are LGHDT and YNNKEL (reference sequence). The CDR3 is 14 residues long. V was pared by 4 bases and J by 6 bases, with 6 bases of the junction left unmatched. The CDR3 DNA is TGTGCCAGCAGCCCAGCGGGGTTGGTCAATGAGCAGTTCTTC. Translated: CASSPAGLVNEQFF.

The DNA for the CDR3 is TGTGCCAGCAGTGAACAGGGGAACACTGAAGCTTTCTTT. This codes for CASSEQGNTEAFF. The J gene is TRBJ1-1, the V gene TRBV6-4, with TRBD1 as a possible D gene (6 bases). The CDR3 runs to 13 residues. Trimming removed 3 bases from V and 1 base from J, with 6 bases in between. Germline V gene data show CDR1 as MRHNA and CDR2 as SNTAGT.

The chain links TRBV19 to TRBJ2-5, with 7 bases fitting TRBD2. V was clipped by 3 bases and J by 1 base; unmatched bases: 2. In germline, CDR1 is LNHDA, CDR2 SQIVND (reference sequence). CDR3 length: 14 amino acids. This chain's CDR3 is CASSMGLFQETQYF. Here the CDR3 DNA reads TGTGCCAGTAGTATGGGACTATTCCAAGAGACCCAGTACTTC.

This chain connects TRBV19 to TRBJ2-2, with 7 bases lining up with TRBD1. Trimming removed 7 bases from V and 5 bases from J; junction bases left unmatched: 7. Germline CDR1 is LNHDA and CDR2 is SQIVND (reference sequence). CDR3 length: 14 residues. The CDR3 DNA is TGTGCCAGTAAAGGCAGGGGGTTTACCGGGGAGCTGTTTTTT. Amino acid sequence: CASKGRGFTGELFF.